The rows below give T cell receptor beta chains drawn from one sample of a study of cytomegalovirus exposure and HLA in healthy donors. Profiling relied on immunoSEQ multiplex PCR, and the TCRdb table lists in-frame clones only, not all of them. This table holds fewer than 200,000 clones, roughly 73% found once. The sequenced sample was PBMCs. Receptors were obtained from a woman in her 30s in good health and CMV-seronegative. CDR3s include the opening cysteine and the closing phenylalanine or tryptophan. Fields, in order: J gene, V gene, clone size, D gene, CDR3 DNA, CDR3 protein. D genes are given only for firm matches. Clone size is given for some rows only: seen once, a few or many times, or a class if the clone is expanded.

j_gene: TRBJ2-7; v_gene: TRBV2; abundance: .; d_gene: TRBD1; CDR3nt: TGTGCCAGCAGAAAACAGGGGGCGATCTACGAGCAGTACTTC; CDR3aa: CASRKQGAIYEQYF
j_gene: TRBJ2-7; v_gene: TRBV5-6; abundance: .; d_gene: .; CDR3nt: TGTGCCAGCAGCTTAACGCGGGTCGAGCAGTACTTC; CDR3aa: CASSLTRVEQYF
j_gene: TRBJ2-3; v_gene: TRBV15; abundance: .; d_gene: TRBD1; CDR3nt: TGTGCCACCAGCAGAGGACAGGGCACCCCCACAGATACGCAGTATTTT; CDR3aa: CATSRGQGTPTDTQYF
j_gene: TRBJ2-3; v_gene: TRBV7-9; abundance: .; d_gene: TRBD2; CDR3nt: TGTGCCAGCAGCTTAGGACTAGCTCGGGGAGATACGCAGTATTTT; CDR3aa: CASSLGLARGDTQYF
j_gene: TRBJ1-4; v_gene: TRBV13; abundance: .; d_gene: .; CDR3nt: TGTGCCAGCTCCCTGTCTAATGAAAAACTGTTTTTT; CDR3aa: CASSLSNEKLFF
j_gene: TRBJ1-6; v_gene: TRBV5-6; abundance: .; d_gene: .; CDR3nt: TGTGCCAGCAGCTTGGCGTTTTCCAGGGCGAATTCACCCCTCCACTTT; CDR3aa: CASSLAFSRANSPLHF
j_gene: TRBJ2-7; v_gene: TRBV15; abundance: .; d_gene: .; CDR3nt: TGTGCCACCAGCAGAGATAGATTCTCGGGCTACGAGCAGTACTTC; CDR3aa: CATSRDRFSGYEQYF
j_gene: TRBJ2-2; v_gene: TRBV7-9; abundance: .; d_gene: TRBD1; CDR3nt: TGTGCCAGCAGCCCCTCGACAGGGGGGGACACCGGGGAGCTGTTTTTT; CDR3aa: CASSPSTGGDTGELFF
j_gene: TRBJ1-5; v_gene: TRBV19; abundance: .; d_gene: .; CDR3nt: TGTGCCAGTAGCAGCACGATTCGGGGGGCGTTGAGCAATCAGCCCCAGCATTTT; CDR3aa: CASSSTIRGALSNQPQHF
j_gene: TRBJ1-5; v_gene: TRBV10-3; abundance: .; d_gene: TRBD1; CDR3nt: TGTGCCATCATTGTCCAACTCAGGGGGCCTTCCCGGCCCCAGCATTTT; CDR3aa: CAIIVQLRGPSRPQHF
j_gene: TRBJ1-4; v_gene: TRBV5-1; abundance: .; d_gene: .; CDR3nt: TGCGCCAGCAGCTTGGAAGTGGGGCTTAATGAAAAACTGTTTTTT; CDR3aa: CASSLEVGLNEKLFF
j_gene: TRBJ2-3; v_gene: TRBV7-2; abundance: few; d_gene: .; CDR3nt: TGTGCCAGCAGCGAACTAGTGGATACGCAGTATTTT; CDR3aa: CASSELVDTQYF
j_gene: TRBJ2-7; v_gene: TRBV6-1; abundance: .; d_gene: .; CDR3nt: TGTGCCAGCAGTGAGAGGGACTTGGGCTACGAGCAGTACTTC; CDR3aa: CASSERDLGYEQYF
j_gene: TRBJ2-7; v_gene: TRBV6-6; abundance: .; d_gene: .; CDR3nt: TGTGCCAGCAGTTACTCGGGGCTTTCCTACGAGCAGTACTTC; CDR3aa: CASSYSGLSYEQYF
j_gene: TRBJ2-7; v_gene: TRBV9; abundance: few; d_gene: TRBD1; CDR3nt: TGTGCCAGCAGCGTAGTGGAGACAGGGTTTTACGAGCAGTACTTC; CDR3aa: CASSVVETGFYEQYF
j_gene: TRBJ2-1; v_gene: TRBV7-9; abundance: few; d_gene: .; CDR3nt: TGTGCCAGCAGCTTACCCGACACGAGCTCCTACAATGAGCAGTTCTTC; CDR3aa: CASSLPDTSSYNEQFF
j_gene: TRBJ1-2; v_gene: TRBV15; abundance: .; d_gene: TRBD1; CDR3nt: TGTGCCACCAGCAGAGATCAGGGGGCGCATGGCTACACCTTC; CDR3aa: CATSRDQGAHGYTF
j_gene: TRBJ1-2; v_gene: TRBV5-6; abundance: .; d_gene: .; CDR3nt: TGTGCCAGCAGCTTGGCCGGGACTAGTATAAACTATGGCTACACCTTC; CDR3aa: CASSLAGTSINYGYTF